This T cell receptor (beta chain) stems from a study of T cell responses to AZD1222 COVID-19 vaccine. Study-wide findings and caveats: Spike-specific TCR depth and breadth grew after two AZD1222 doses. Reports indicate that nearly half of spike-specific TCRs are directed at unmutated variant regions. In a largely white British group with more females than males, clonal diversity was possibly underestimated. CD4 TCRs covered the whole spike, strongest at regions 160-218 and 743-854.

Notes on this clone: The antigen is not known.

Germline assignment: CDR1 KGHSH and CDR2 LQKENI. The CDR3 is made up of 14 amino acids. The V and J ends lost 3 bases and 1 base respectively, with 7 bases between them. TCRdb's table, derived via immunoSEQ multiplex PCR, lists solely in-frame clones and lacks some. Among roughly 120,000 clones, approximately 85% were seen once, and the ten largest hold about 1.5%. This sample comprised peripheral blood, obtained on day 0 of AZD1222 vaccination. This receptor was identified in an adult in good health. This sequence joins TRBV18 and TRBJ2-1; the D gene is possibly TRBD1 (5 bases). The CDR3 region is CASSPRTSYNEQFF. The CDR3 DNA reads as TGTGCCAGCTCACCTAGGACATCCTACAATGAGCAGTTCTTC.